The sample holds a few counts of the clone carrying this T cell receptor beta chain. Trimming shortened V by 0 bases and J by 4 bases, and 9 bases separated the two germline ends. Germline V gene data show CDR1 as SGHRS and CDR2 as YFSETQ. The CDR3 runs to 14 residues. The entry originates in a study of T-cell reconstitution after alpha-beta-depleted transplantation in children. Unique molecular identifiers were used in preparing the TCRbeta library. TCRdb reprocessed the PCR reads via MiXCR and lists one record per CDR3 protein. This table has about 500,000 distinct CDR3 sequences, around a third appearing once.

This specimen was PBMCs from the stem cell graft donor, taken from the stem cell graft. This clonotype was obtained from a human donor who donated a stem cell graft to a child with aplastic anemia. The chain uses TRBV5-1 and TRBJ2-3; D ambiguous. CDR3: CASSLGRAADTQYF. CDR3 DNA sequence: TGCGCCAGCAGCTTGGGACGGGCCGCAGATACGCAGTATTTT.